A single sample is the source of the 16 T cell receptor beta chains below, sequenced in a study of T cells in tuberculosis. The table came from immunoSEQ multiplex PCR; TCRdb's copy has only in-frame clones and leaves some out. The data contain about 23,000 clones, 95% to 96% of them singletons. The sample was PBMCs. The origin of the receptors is a donor under 30 with latent tuberculosis or without tuberculosis infection.

The chain has TRBV5-8 and TRBJ1-1, with a tentative D call TRBD1 (6 bases). The V end was cut by 0 bases, the J end by 4 bases, with 10 bases between. The germline V gene has CDR1 SGHTS and CDR2 YDEGEE. The CDR3 sequence is 14 residues long. Here the CDR3 DNA reads TGTGCCAGCAGCTTGGTTCGGGGGGCCACTGAAGCTTTCTTT. Translation gives CASSLVRGATEAFF.

In its sample, this clone was seen once. The chain recombines TRBV6-1 with TRBJ1-2; perhaps TRBD1 as D (6 bases). The CDR3 is 13 residues long. CDR1 and CDR2 from the germline V gene are MNHNS and SASEGT. Trimming pared 7 bases from V and 6 bases from J, leaving 15 bases between. CDR3 DNA sequence: TGTGCCAGCACCTCGGACAGATTTGATGGCTACACCTTC. Residues: CASTSDRFDGYTF.

The rearrangement links TRBV7-8 to TRBJ1-2; D possibly corresponds to TRBD1 (6 bases). Germline CDR1 SGHVS, CDR2 FQNEAQ. The V gene lost 7 bases and the J gene lost 2 bases, with 17 bases spanning the gap. The length of the CDR3 is 15 residues. The CDR3 sequence is CASTQSPGQNYGYTF. In DNA, the CDR3 is TGTGCCAGCACCCAGTCCCCGGGACAAAACTATGGCTACACCTTC.

This clone showed up just a few times. The genes are TRBV2 and TRBJ1-5; 8 nucleotides match TRBD1. Losses at the gene ends were 6 bases for V and 6 bases for J; bases not matched to a gene: 4. Germline-derived CDR1 and CDR2 are SNHLY and FYNNEI. The CDR3 is 13 amino acids. This CDR3 reads CASSGQGGQPQHF. The CDR3 DNA reads TGTGCCAGCAGCGGACAGGGTGGTCAGCCCCAGCATTTT.

The rearrangement joins TRBV7-6 to TRBJ1-2, with TRBD1 identical over 10 bases. There are 16 residues in the CDR3. V lost 1 base, J lost 4 bases, and 6 bases stayed unmatched. Germline CDR1 SGHVS, CDR2 FNYEAQ. Here the CDR3 reads CASSLGPGTGAYGYTF. Here the CDR3 DNA reads TGTGCCAGCAGCTTAGGGCCGGGGACAGGGGCCTATGGCTACACCTTC.

The chain combines TRBV5-1 with TRBJ1-6, with D possibly matching TRBD1 (5 bases). The CDR3 loop spans 17 amino acids. The V gene's germline CDR1 is SGHRS and CDR2 YFSETQ. V was clipped by 0 bases and J by 14 bases, with 24 bases between them. The DNA of the CDR3 is TGCGCCAGCAGCTTGGGGGGCGGGAAACCGGAACGGGTATCCCTCCACTTT. Its translation is CASSLGGGKPERVSLHF.

This chain joins TRBV28 and TRBJ1-2, with D uncertain. CDR1 is MDHEN and CDR2 is SYDVKM in the germline V gene. CDR3 size: 15 residues. Trimming took off 3 bases at V and 2 bases at J, with 13 bases between the two ends. The CDR3 DNA reads as TGTGCCAGCAGTTTGCTTGGCGGCGGCAACTATGGCTACACCTTC. Translating it yields CASSLLGGGNYGYTF.

This rearrangement joins TRBV5-5 to TRBJ2-2, with D hard to call. Looked up from germline, CDR1 is SGHKS and CDR2 is YYEKEE (reference sequence). V lost 0 bases and J lost 1, with 4 bases in between. The CDR3 runs 14 residues. CDR3 loop: CASSLVQNTGELFF. CDR3 sequence (DNA): TGTGCCAGCAGCTTGGTACAGAACACCGGGGAGCTGTTTTTT.

This rearrangement joins TRBV6-5 to TRBJ1-2; D gene ambiguous. The CDR3 consists of 16 residues. V shed 0 bases and J shed 3 bases, with 14 bases lying between them. Germline CDR1 MNHEY, CDR2 SVGAGI. The CDR3 loop is CASSYSVGVPHYGYTF. Written as DNA, the CDR3 is TGTGCCAGCAGTTACTCGGTGGGAGTACCCCACTATGGCTACACCTTC.

The rearrangement uses TRBV5-6 and TRBJ1-2; TRBD1 matches at 8 bases. Germline V lookup: CDR1 SGHDT, CDR2 YYEEEE. Trimming cost V 4 bases and J 4 bases; bases outside gene matches: 12. The CDR3 length is 16 residues. The CDR3 DNA follows: TGTGCCAGCAGCGGAGGGACAGGACAAGGAGCCTATGGCTACACCTTC. Encoded protein: CASSGGTGQGAYGYTF.

The rearrangement joins TRBV11-2 to TRBJ2-1; 16 bases fit TRBD2. Losses at the gene ends were 5 bases for V and 4 bases for J; bases not matched to a gene: 8. From germline, CDR1 is SGHAT and CDR2 FQNNGV. The CDR3 length is 18 residues. The CDR3 nucleotides are TGTGCCAGCAGCCCCGGGACTAGCGGGGGGGCCTCGTACAATGAGCAGTTCTTC. Its translation is CASSPGTSGGASYNEQFF.

The chain has TRBV2 and TRBJ2-1, with 8 bases that match TRBD2. V dropped 6 bases and J dropped 4; count of bases not matched to a gene: 8. Germline CDR1 is SNHLY and CDR2 is FYNNEI. The CDR3 covers 15 residues. In DNA form, the CDR3 reads TGTGCCAGCAGGGCCGGGACTAGTTCTTACAATGAGCAGTTCTTC. This translates into CASRAGTSSYNEQFF.

This chain uses TRBV6-1 with TRBJ1-5; 9 bases are a match to TRBD1. Per the germline V gene, CDR1 is MNHNS and CDR2 is SASEGT. The CDR3 has 15 amino acids. V lost 6 bases and J lost 1; bases outside the gene matches: 4. In DNA form, the CDR3 reads TGTGCCAGCAGCGTAACAGGGGGCAGCAATCAGCCCCAGCATTTT. Translation gives CASSVTGGSNQPQHF.

The chain couples TRBV10-3 to TRBJ1-2, with 7 bases identical to TRBD1. Germline trimming cut 6 bases from V and 2 bases from J; bases unmatched to any gene: 6. CDR1 and CDR2 from the germline V gene are ENHRY and SYGVKD. The CDR3 covers 14 residues. CDR3 nucleotide sequence: TGTGCCATCAGCCAGGGGGTAGAAAACTATGGCTACACCTTC. It is translated as CAISQGVENYGYTF.

This chain connects TRBV11-1 to TRBJ2-7; 9 positions match TRBD1. CDR3 length equals 15 residues. V gave up 1 base and J gave up 3 bases; unmatched junction bases: 4. Germline V gives CDR1 SGHAT, CDR2 FQDESV (reference sequence). CDR3 residues: CASSLGDRDVYEQYF. The CDR3 DNA reads TGTGCCAGCAGCTTAGGGGACAGGGATGTCTACGAGCAGTACTTC.

The chain recombines TRBV5-1 with TRBJ2-7; TRBD2 is a possible D gene (5 bases). The germline gives CDR1 SGHRS, CDR2 YFSETQ. V shed 0 bases and J shed 7 bases, with 11 bases lying between them. The CDR3 consists of 13 residues. CDR3 in amino acids: CASSLVGSWEQYF. CDR3 sequence (DNA): TGCGCCAGCAGCTTGGTAGGGAGCTGGGAGCAGTACTTC. The variable domain in full, with the rest retrieved from reference TRBV5-1 and TRBJ2-7, is KAGVTQTPRYLIKTRGQQVTLSCSPISGHRSVSWYQQTPGQGLQFLFEYFSETQRNKGNFPGRFSGRQFSNSRSEMNVSTLELGDSALYLCASSLVGSWEQYFGPGTRLTVT.